This T cell receptor (beta chain) was sequenced during a study of naive and memory T cell subsets. Findings and caveats of the study: Especially in CD8 cells, naive repertoires contained a few larger clonotypes, possibly CD45RA-re-expressing memory cells.

Both TRBC1 and TRBC2 were covered by a beta constant-region primer of two equimolar oligonucleotides. Ligated cDNA was amplified by four rounds of PCR with nested alpha and beta constant-region primers and SP2. An oligonucleotide with the SP2 primer and a 12-nucleotide UMI was ligated to the cDNA 3' end. TCRdb called the UMI-ligation and nested PCR reads again in MiXCR, with one record for every CDR3 protein. The sample has 140,000 to 150,000 distinct CDR3 sequences, under 25% seen once. Germline CDR1 and CDR2: MNHNS and SASEGT. Trimming cost V 3 bases and J 1 base, with 12 bases left between them. The CDR3 extends over 15 amino acids. Four subsets defined by CD45RA and CD27 were sorted after CD3, CD4, CD8 and live/dead staining. Notes on this clonotype: The target antigen is unknown.

The source is a human donor in good health. The sequenced sample consisted of naive CD4+ T cells from blood. V gene TRBV6-1 combines with J gene TRBJ1-1; D is ambiguous. In DNA, the CDR3 is TGTGCCAGCAGTGACAGGAGGAAACCGAACACTGAAGCTTTCTTT. Translated, it gives CASSDRRKPNTEAFF.